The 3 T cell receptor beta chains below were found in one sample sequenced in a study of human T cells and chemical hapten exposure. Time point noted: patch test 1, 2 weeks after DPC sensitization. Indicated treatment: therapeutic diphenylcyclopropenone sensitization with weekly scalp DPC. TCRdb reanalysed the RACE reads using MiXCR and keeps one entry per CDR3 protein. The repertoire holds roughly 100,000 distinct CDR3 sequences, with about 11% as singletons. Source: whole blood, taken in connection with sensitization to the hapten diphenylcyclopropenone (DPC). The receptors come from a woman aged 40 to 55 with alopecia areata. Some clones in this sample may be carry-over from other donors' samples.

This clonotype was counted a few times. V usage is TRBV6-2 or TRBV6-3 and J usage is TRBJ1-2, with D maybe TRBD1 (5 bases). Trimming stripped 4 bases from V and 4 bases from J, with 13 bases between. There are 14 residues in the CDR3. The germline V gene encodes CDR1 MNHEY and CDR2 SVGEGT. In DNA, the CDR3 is TGTGCCAGCAGTTCCAGATCCGGGGGCTATGGCTACACCTTC. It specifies CASSSRSGGYGYTF.

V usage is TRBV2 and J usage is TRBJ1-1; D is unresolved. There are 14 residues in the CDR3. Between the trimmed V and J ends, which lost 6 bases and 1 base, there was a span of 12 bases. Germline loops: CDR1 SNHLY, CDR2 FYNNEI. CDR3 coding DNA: TGTGCCAGCAGACCCAGGACGGAGAACACTGAAGCTTTCTTT. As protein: CASRPRTENTEAFF. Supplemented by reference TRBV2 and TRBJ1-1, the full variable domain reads EPEVTQTPSHQVTQMGQEVILRCVPISNHLYFYWYRQILGQKVEFLVSFYNNEISEKSEIFDDQFSVERPDGSNFTLKIRSTKLEDSAMYFCASRPRTENTEAFFGQGTRLTVV.

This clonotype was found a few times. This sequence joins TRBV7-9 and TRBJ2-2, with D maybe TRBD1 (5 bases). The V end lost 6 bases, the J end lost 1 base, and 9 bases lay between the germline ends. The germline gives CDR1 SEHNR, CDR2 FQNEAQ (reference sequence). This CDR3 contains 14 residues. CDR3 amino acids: CASRETGNTGELFF. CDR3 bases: TGTGCCAGCAGGGAAACAGGGAACACCGGGGAGCTGTTTTTT. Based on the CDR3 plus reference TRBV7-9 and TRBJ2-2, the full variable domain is DTGVSQNPRHKITKRGQNVTFRCDPISEHNRLYWYRQTLGQGPEFLTYFQNEAQLEKSRLLSDRFSAERPKGSFSTLEIQRTEQGDSAMYLCASRETGNTGELFFGEGSRLTVL.